This T cell receptor (beta chain) was identified in a study of PD-L1 blockade in urothelial cancer. CDR1 is MNHNY, CDR2 SVGAGI, per germline (reference sequence). The CDR3 has 15 residues. V shed 4 bases and J shed 3 bases, with 12 bases lying between them. Data came from immunoSEQ multiplex PCR; TCRdb stores just in-frame clones and leaves some out. Of 45,000 to 60,000 clones in the sample, 82% are singletons; the top ten hold 1.5% to 2%. The time point denotes: pretreatment peripheral blood. The sample was PBMCs, taken around atezolizumab (anti-PD-L1) treatment. This TCR came from a man in his fifties with urothelial cancer. The J gene is TRBJ2-2, the V gene TRBV6-6; the D gene is possibly TRBD1 (6 bases). The CDR3 DNA reads as TGTGCCAGCAGTTGGGGCAGGGGAGACACCGGGGAGCTGTTTTTT. Translating gives CASSWGRGDTGELFF.